This T cell receptor beta chain was captured by sequencing in a study of T-cell memory formation after mild COVID-19. Across the study: TCR clustering was largely donor specific.

Broader study findings: Contracting CD8+ clones were enriched in EMRA, CD4+ mainly in CM and EM. Day 15 to 85 contracting clones showed balanced CD4/CD8; day 15 to 37 expanders favored CD4+.

TCR alpha and TCR beta cDNA libraries carrying sample barcodes and UMIs were produced by 5'RACE using constant-segment primers. TCRdb redid the calling of the 5' RACE reads with MiXCR, one entry per CDR3 protein. This table holds roughly 240,000 distinct CDR3 sequences, roughly 16% found once. This clonotype has only a few counts. The antigen remains unidentified. This CDR3 region has 14 residues. V trimming: 5 bases; J trimming: 3 bases; junction bases outside the gene matches: 6. Germline lookup yields CDR1 ENHRY and CDR2 SYGVKD. The TCR comes from a man aged 18 to 30 who had mild COVID-19 (a few samples of this study predate the infection). Cell type and time point are not known. The sequenced sample was PBMCs or a T cell subset sorted from them (not recorded which). The chain employs TRBV10-3 and TRBJ2-5, with 7 bases identical to TRBD1. The CDR3 nucleotides read TGTGCCATCAGTCAACAGGGGTCAGAAGAGACCCAGTACTTC. This sequence encodes CAISQQGSEETQYF.